These 26 T cell receptor beta chains were all obtained from the same sample, sequenced in a study of T cell responses to AZD1222 COVID-19 vaccine. The data were produced by immunoSEQ multiplex PCR, yet TCRdb's version contains in-frame clones alone and is incomplete. The profile shows 150,000 to 200,000 clones, 90% of them singletons. Specimen: peripheral blood, collected on day 0 of AZD1222 vaccination. The receptors were sampled from an adult in good health.

The DNA of the CDR3 is TGTGCCAGCAGGCCGGGACGGAAGAACACTGAAGCTTTCTTT. Encoded protein: CASRPGRKNTEAFF. The chain has TRBV6-5 and TRBJ1-1; tentatively, D is TRBD1 (5 bases). V was cut by 6 bases and J by 1 base, with 12 bases left in between. Per germline, CDR1 MNHEY and CDR2 SVGAGI. The CDR3 covers 14 residues.

The CDR3 coding sequence is TGTGCCAGCAGACTGAGTGTTTACGAGCAGTACTTC. Residues: CASRLSVYEQYF. The gene calls are TRBV7-9 and TRBJ2-7, with D unclear. V lost 6 bases to trimming and J lost 4 bases, with 10 bases between them. CDR1 is SEHNR, CDR2 FQNEAQ, per germline (reference sequence). CDR3 length: 12 residues.

V is TRBV21-1 and J is TRBJ1-6; the table names TRBD1, a call not compared with the DNA. TRBV21-1 is recorded as a pseudogene. This CDR3 region has 16 residues. CDR3 loop: CASSPNPGTDNSPLHF. For the CDR3, the DNA is TGTGCCAGCAGCCCCAACCCCGGGACAGATAATTCACCCCTCCACTTT.

CDR3 sequence reads: CASSAGGKVSPLHF. CDR3 nucleotide sequence: TGTGCCAGCAGCGCCGGGGGGAAGGTTTCACCCCTCCACTTT. This chain joins TRBV5-4 and TRBJ1-6, with D tentatively TRBD1 (5 bases). CDR1 and CDR2 from the germline V gene are SGHNT and YYREEE (reference sequence). V dropped 4 bases and J dropped 9 bases, with 14 bases sitting between them. CDR3 length equals 14 residues.

The chain carries TRBV30 and TRBJ2-7, with 11 positions matching TRBD1. The trim removed 5 bases at V and 5 bases at J, leaving 5 bases unmatched. Germline V CDR1 and CDR2: GTSNPN, SVGIG (reference sequence). The CDR3 is 13 residues long. CDR3 region: CAWGQGAIHEQYF. CDR3 coding DNA: TGTGCCTGGGGACAGGGGGCGATCCACGAGCAGTACTTC.

The CDR3 reads CASSLTNTGELFF. The CDR3 nucleotides read TGCGCCAGCAGCTTGACGAACACCGGGGAGCTGTTTTTT. The chain employs TRBV5-1 and TRBJ2-2; D remains unclear. The CDR3 is 13 residues long. V dropped 1 base and J dropped 0 bases, with 1 base sitting between them. Looked up from germline, CDR1 is SGHRS and CDR2 is YFSETQ. The whole variable domain, remainder taken from reference TRBV5-1 and TRBJ2-2, is KAGVTQTPRYLIKTRGQQVTLSCSPISGHRSVSWYQQTPGQGLQFLFEYFSETQRNKGNFPGRFSGRQFSNSRSEMNVSTLELGDSALYLCASSLTNTGELFFGEGSRLTVL.

The chain uses TRBV14 and TRBJ2-1; maybe TRBD2 (7 bases). The V end lost 0 bases, the J end lost 5 bases, and 14 bases lay between the germline ends. The CDR3 runs to 16 residues. The germline gives CDR1 SGHDN, CDR2 FVKESK. The CDR3 DNA follows: TGTGCCAGCAGCCAAGACCCCGCGGGGGCCCACAATGAGCAGTTCTTC. It yields the protein CASSQDPAGAHNEQFF.

The V call is TRBV4-3, the J call TRBJ1-5, with TRBD1 matching over 7 bases. Germline V lookup: CDR1 LGHNA, CDR2 YSLEER. Trimming took 0 bases from V and 7 from J; bases not matched to a gene: 9. The CDR3 spans 16 residues. For the CDR3, the DNA is TGCGCCAGCAGCCAAGAGGCGGCAGGGGGTAACCAGCCCCAGCATTTT. Translation gives CASSQEAAGGNQPQHF.

The V and J genes are TRBV3-1 (or the pseudogene TRBV3-2) and TRBJ1-5; D perhaps matches TRBD1 (5 bases). Germline V gene data show CDR1 as LGHDT and CDR2 as YNNKEL (reference sequence). The V gene lost 1 base and the J gene lost 3 bases, with 10 bases spanning the gap. The CDR3 sequence is 15 residues long. CDR3 DNA: TGTGCCAGCAGCCAAGGGCGGGGGTTCAATCAGCCCCAGCATTTT. This codes for CASSQGRGFNQPQHF.

The rearrangement uses TRBV30 and TRBJ1-2; a possible D gene is TRBD1 (5 bases). V lost 5 bases, J lost 7 bases, and 11 bases lay in between. The germline V gene has CDR1 GTSNPN and CDR2 SVGIG (reference sequence). The CDR3 sequence is 11 residues long. Written as DNA, the CDR3 is TGTGCCTGGGGGGGGGACGCTGGCTACACCTTC. It encodes CAWGGDAGYTF.

V usage is TRBV5-5 and J usage is TRBJ1-4; TRBD1 might be the D (5 bases). Germline CDR1 is SGHKS and CDR2 is YYEKEE (reference sequence). The CDR3 runs 16 residues. V was trimmed by 1 base and J by 0 bases, leaving 10 bases between them. The CDR3 is CASSLTGAATNEKLFF. Here the CDR3 DNA reads TGTGCCAGCAGCTTGACAGGAGCTGCAACTAATGAAAAACTGTTTTTT.

CDR3 nucleotides: TGTGCCAGCAGCAACACACTAGTGAACACTGAAGCTTTCTTT. This gives the protein CASSNTLVNTEAFF. This chain links TRBV9 with TRBJ1-1; no reliable D call. The germline gives CDR1 SGDLS, CDR2 YYNGEE. Between the trimmed V and J ends, which lost 4 bases and 0 bases, there was a span of 10 bases. CDR3 length: 14 amino acids.

The chain joins TRBV5-4 to TRBJ1-6; possibly TRBD1 for D (6 bases). This CDR3 has 16 amino acids. CDR1 and CDR2 (germline): SGHNT, YYREEE (reference sequence). V shed 4 bases and J shed 6 bases, with 17 bases lying between them. CDR3 region: CASSTTGSGFNSPLHF. The CDR3 region has the DNA TGTGCCAGCAGCACCACAGGGTCGGGCTTTAATTCACCCCTCCACTTT.

In its sample, this clone was seen a few times. The chain carries TRBV19 and TRBJ1-5; no definite D call. CDR3 length equals 12 residues. Germline values: CDR1 LNHDA, CDR2 SQIVND (reference sequence). The V end was cut by 1 base, the J end by 9 bases, with 7 bases between. In DNA, the CDR3 is TGTGCCAGTAGTATAGCGTCCGGGCCCCAGCATTTT. Translation: CASSIASGPQHF.

The rearrangement uses TRBV9 and TRBJ2-3; D not resolved. With 6 bases removed from V and 4 bases from J, the gap between germline ends came to 15 bases. The germline V gene encodes CDR1 SGDLS and CDR2 YYNGEE. The CDR3 extends over 14 amino acids. For the CDR3, the DNA is TGTGCCAGCAATGTCCGGCCGGGTGCAGATACGCAGTATTTT. It is translated as CASNVRPGADTQYF.

This chain connects TRBV3-1 (or the pseudogene TRBV3-2) to TRBJ1-2; D is ambiguous. From germline, CDR1 is LGHDT and CDR2 YNNKEL (reference sequence). With 6 bases removed from V and 7 bases from J, the gap between germline ends came to 15 bases. This CDR3 comprises 13 residues. The CDR3 is CASRRLLDGGYTF. DNA for the CDR3: TGTGCCAGCAGGCGACTACTCGACGGTGGCTACACCTTC.

The rearrangement uses TRBV9 and TRBJ1-6; D gene ambiguous. V was shortened by 0 bases and J by 9 bases, with 13 bases between the two germline ends. Germline V gives CDR1 SGDLS, CDR2 YYNGEE. The CDR3 is made up of 15 amino acids. The CDR3 nucleotides are TGTGCCAGCAGCGTAGGGTCTGGGAATGGTTCACCCCTCCACTTT. It yields the protein CASSVGSGNGSPLHF.

The table lists this clone with a count of one. This sequence joins TRBV25-1 and TRBJ2-6; D may be TRBD1 (6 bases). The CDR3 runs to 18 residues. The V gene lost 1 base and the J gene lost 0 bases, with 13 bases spanning the gap. CDR1 and CDR2 from the germline V gene are MGHDK and SYGVNS. CDR3 sequence (DNA): TGTGCCAGCAGTGAATCACAGGGTAAGGCCTCTGGGGCCAACGTCCTGACTTTC. Translated: CASSESQGKASGANVLTF.

The chain couples TRBV6-2 or TRBV6-3 to TRBJ2-7; 9 positions match TRBD2. Germline V CDR1 and CDR2: MNHEY, SVGEGT. This CDR3 has 18 residues. J gave up 4 bases and V 5 bases, and 18 bases lay outside the gene matches. DNA of the CDR3: TGTGCCAGCAGTGTGCCCAGCGGGGGGCGTATATCCATGTACGAGCAGTACTTC. Translating it yields CASSVPSGGRISMYEQYF.

The gene calls are TRBV4-3 and TRBJ2-1; tentative D call: TRBD1 (6 bases). CDR1 is LGHNA and CDR2 is YSLEER in the germline V gene. V was shortened by 3 bases and J by 4 bases, with 10 bases between the two germline ends. The CDR3 is made up of 14 amino acids. In DNA, the CDR3 is TGCGCCAGCAGCCAGAACAGGGAGTACAATGAGCAGTTCTTC. Protein: CASSQNREYNEQFF.

This clone was counted a single time. The CDR3 DNA sequence: TGCGCCAGCAGCTTGGAGCCCACGGGAGAGACCCAGTACTTC. Its translation is CASSLEPTGETQYF. V usage is TRBV5-1 and J usage is TRBJ2-5; D ambiguous. The CDR3 sequence is 14 residues long. The germline V gene encodes CDR1 SGHRS and CDR2 YFSETQ. Trimming shortened V by 0 bases and J by 4 bases, and 10 bases separated the two germline ends.

This chain's CDR3 is CASSPSTGNTGELFF. CDR3 DNA: TGTGCCAGCAGTCCCTCGACGGGGAACACCGGGGAGCTGTTTTTT. The chain is built from TRBV6-4 and TRBJ2-2; unclear D gene. Trimming left V 5 bases short and J 1 base short, with 11 bases between. Germline V gene data show CDR1 as MRHNA and CDR2 as SNTAGT. The CDR3 totals 15 residues.

This clone has just one count. The J gene is TRBJ1-2, the V gene TRBV6-1; possibly TRBD1 for D (6 bases). V lost 1 base and J lost 8, with 20 bases in between. This CDR3 contains 16 residues. CDR1 and CDR2 from the germline V gene are MNHNS and SASEGT. This CDR3 is CASSEVVRGLKEGYTF. The CDR3 nucleotides are TGTGCCAGCAGTGAAGTTGTCAGGGGCTTGAAGGAGGGCTACACCTTC.

The chain has TRBV7-6 and TRBJ2-1; 7 bases line up with TRBD2. The trim removed 1 base at V and 9 bases at J, leaving 9 bases unmatched. The CDR3 has 15 amino acids. Germline CDR1 reads SGHVS; CDR2 reads FNYEAQ. The CDR3 nucleotides read TGTGCCAGCAGCTTAGGGAGCGGGACTACCAGTGAGCAGTTCTTC. Amino acid sequence: CASSLGSGTTSEQFF. The full variable domain, its missing parts supplied by reference TRBV7-6 and TRBJ2-1, is GAGVSQSPRYKVTKRGQDVALRCDPISGHVSLYWYRQALGQGPEFLTYFNYEAQQDKSGLPNDRFSAERPEGSISTLTIQRTEQRDSAMYRCASSLGSGTTSEQFFGPGTRLTVL.

This sequence joins TRBV25-1 and TRBJ2-1, with D maybe TRBD1 (7 bases). Trimming removed 5 bases at V and 2 bases at J, with 16 bases between. Germline V gene lookup returns CDR1 MGHDK and CDR2 SYGVNS. This CDR3 comprises 16 residues. The CDR3 sequence is CASSHQGGRTYNEQFF. The DNA for the CDR3 is TGTGCCAGCAGTCATCAGGGGGGAAGGACCTACAATGAGCAGTTCTTC.

The chain links TRBV4-2 to TRBJ1-2; D ambiguous. The CDR3 length is 15 residues. In germline, CDR1 is LGHNA, CDR2 YNFKEQ. V was trimmed by 4 bases and J by 6 bases, leaving 18 bases between them. The CDR3 reads CASSPTFPLPHGYTF. The DNA for the CDR3 is TGTGCCAGCAGCCCGACCTTCCCCCTACCCCATGGCTACACCTTC.